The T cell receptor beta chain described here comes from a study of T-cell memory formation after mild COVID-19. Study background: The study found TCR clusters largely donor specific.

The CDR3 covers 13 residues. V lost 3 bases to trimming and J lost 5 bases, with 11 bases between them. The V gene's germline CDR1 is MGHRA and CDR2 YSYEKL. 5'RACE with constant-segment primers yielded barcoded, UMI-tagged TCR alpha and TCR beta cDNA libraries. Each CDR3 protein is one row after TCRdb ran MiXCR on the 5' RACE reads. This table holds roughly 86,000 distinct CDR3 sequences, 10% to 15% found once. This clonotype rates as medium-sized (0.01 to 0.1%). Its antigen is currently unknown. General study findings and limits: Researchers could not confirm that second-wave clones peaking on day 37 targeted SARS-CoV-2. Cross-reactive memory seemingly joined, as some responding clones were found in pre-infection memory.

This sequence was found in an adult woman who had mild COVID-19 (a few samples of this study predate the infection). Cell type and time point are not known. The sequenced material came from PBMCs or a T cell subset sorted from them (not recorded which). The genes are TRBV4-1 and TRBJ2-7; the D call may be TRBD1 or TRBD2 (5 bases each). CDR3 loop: CASSHPGTHEQYF. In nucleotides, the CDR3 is TGCGCCAGCAGCCACCCCGGGACCCACGAGCAGTACTTC.